The subject of this entry is one TCR beta chain. Its antigen has not been determined. No base quality values were provided; no much bigger clone lies one nucleotide off. Collaborating institutions collected whole blood in K2EDTA tubes following their own protocols. Collaborator samples were shipped for TCRbeta analysis as frozen whole blood, isolated PBMCs, or DNA extracted from either sample type. The data belong to a study of blood T cell repertoires in COVID-19 (TCRdb year 2020). Concerning the study at large: Samples from collaborators originated in the United States, Italy and Spain and spanned both the acute and convalescent phases of COVID-19. The prospective study material was composed of cDNA or gDNA derived from T cells, B-cell-depleted T cells, or PBMCs. Subjects who had been exposed to COVID-19, were actively infected with it, or had recovered from it provided the deeply sampled blood TCRbeta repertoires that made up the dataset. The repertoires were made available in a free public database intended to serve as a resource for research on the immune response to SARS-CoV-2. The samples were drawn from two sources: the first 160 participants of the ongoing ImmuneRACE study, and 1,000 to 1,500 subjects contributed by 6 global collaborators. Nearly every sample came with metadata listing a de-identified subject ID, COVID-19 status, age in years and sex. Where HLA class I and class II types were available, the types were taken from metadata supplied by the sample provider, not from assay-based typing.

The immunoSEQ Assay, a bias-controlled multiplex PCR, was used to amplify TCRbeta CDR3 regions from genomic DNA. As for how the authors treated the data: The number of nucleated cells in each sample was estimated from the amplification of reference gene primers within the assay. To quantify the absolute abundance of each unique TCRbeta CDR3 rearrangement, sequence reads were collapsed and filtered. For each sample, productive Simpson clonality was calculated as the square root of Simpson's diversity index across productive rearrangements. The source is immuneACCESS, and TCRdb retained only in-frame sequences with V and J called. Part of the clones is not carried over; for the studies checked, unresolved V genes explain less than half of this, and the remainder is unexplained. For V, J and clone size, that table is used; D and trimming come from the DNA. The sample data list over 150,000 clones, and less than 85% of these were observed just once. Clones ranked in the top ten supply about 10% of the sample.

Measured from the cysteine to the phenylalanine, the CDR3 is 15 residues long. The retained sequence is limited to the CDR3, 45 bases, with the frame set at the first base. The germline V gene provides CDR1 KGHSH and CDR2 LQKENI. The junction carries 16 bases between V and J, which are trimmed by 3 bases and 8 bases respectively. The research as a whole found: Clinical and demographic metadata were provided uncurated, with the amount varying by source and participant.

The rearranged segments are TRBV18 and TRBJ2-2; no confident D gene assignment can be made. The sequence derives from a woman at least 80 years old with active or convalescent COVID-19. The sequenced material came from peripheral blood. The nucleotide sequence is TGTGCCAGCTCACCGATAGGAGTGTATCCGGGGGAGCTGTTTTTT. The translation is CASSPIGVYPGELFF.